This paragraph covers one T cell receptor beta chain sequence. Its cognate antigen has yet to be identified. There are no base qualities to consult, and no much larger clone falls within one base. At the junction V is shortened by 4 bases and J by 4 bases; bases outside the gene matches: 13. Reading the germline V gene (reference sequence) gives CDR1 DFQATT and CDR2 SNEGSKA. The CDR3, cysteine through phenylalanine, is 16 amino acids long. The entry retains the CDR3 DNA only, 48 bases that are in frame from base 1. The sample belongs to a study of CD8 T cells in Susac syndrome (dated by TCRdb to between 2018 and 2020). Study-level background: Repertoire sequencing was used to test whether CD8+ T cell activation and differentiation in Susac syndrome was antigen driven.

RNA was extracted using the RNeasy kit, and roughly 0.45 to 1 ug of the RNA was reverse transcribed with random hexamers. The immunoSEQ multiplex PCR assay, which covers 54 Vbeta and 13 Jbeta segments, was used to amplify TCR beta CDR3 regions. Bias from PCR amplification was corrected by using a synthetic template baseline for primer optimization and for computational correction. In the source study's methods: Reads were assigned to V, D and J genes according to IMGT and analyzed in immunoSEQ Analyzer, with only productive sequences retained. Clonality was computed as one minus Shannon entropy normalized by log2 of the number of productive unique sequences. For each patient and control, public and private clones were evaluated among the 100 most prevalent clones. A clone was defined as Susac-specific if it was absent from the healthy and MS cohorts, from some 980 published viral clones and from other ImmuneACCESS disease sequences. TCRdb took the public reads, trimmed them with fastp at Q25, ran MiXCR for clone calling and kept in-frame beta chains. Entries that share a CDR3 protein sequence are merged under the most common genes and DNA. The V and J calls come from TCRdb's annotation, not from the publication. Within this sample are 140,000 or so distinct CDR3 sequences, with 85% to 95% of them counted one time only. The biggest ten clones account for around 0.11% of the sample.

Here is what the overall study found, with its caveats: The number of individuals in the TCR sequencing and HLA analysis was acknowledged as relatively small.

Peripheral blood CD8+ and CD4+ T cells from healthy donors, Susac syndrome patients and multiple sclerosis patients were profiled by high-throughput TCR beta sequencing. The multiple sclerosis controls were treatment-naive patients who had stable or active relapsing-remitting disease and met the revised McDonald criteria. Bulk CD8+ and CD4+ T cells were purified by magnetic negative isolation, whereas CD8+ TEMRA cells were enriched by FACS. Blood was drawn into EDTA tubes, processed within 24 hours, and PBMCs were isolated by density gradient centrifugation. PBMCs intended for TCR sequencing were cryopreserved in liquid nitrogen and thawed later in a water bath at 37 degrees C. The sorted or isolated CD4+, CD8+ and CD8+ TEMRA cells reached a purity of at least 90%.

What was sequenced was CD4+ T cells from PBMCs. The V gene is TRBV20-1 and the J gene is TRBJ2-3; the central 8 bases match TRBD2. The sequence was obtained from a human donor with multiple sclerosis. In nucleotides, the sequence is TGCAGTGCTAACGGCCGAGCGGGAGTTAACGCAGATACGCAGTATTTT. This translates into CSANGRAGVNADTQYF.